The T cell receptor (beta chain) under discussion was sequenced for a study of T cells after yellow fever vaccination. This clonotype has more than one count but fewer than ten. The CDR3 is made up of 20 amino acids. V lost 4 bases and J lost 2; bases outside the gene matches: 12. Germline assignment: CDR1 SGHRS and CDR2 YFSETQ. TCRdb analysed the 5' RACE reads with MiXCR anew, one entry per CDR3 protein. Here the sample spans approximately 300,000 distinct CDR3 sequences, more than 8.5% being singletons. The chain has TRBV5-1 and TRBJ2-1, with TRBD2 identical over 16 bases. The origin of this receptor is a man between 18 and 35 years old who received the YFV17D yellow fever vaccine. The source material was PBMCs, sampled on the day of the first yellow fever vaccination. The CDR3 sequence: CASSTPGLAGGRDAYNEQFF. DNA for the CDR3: TGCGCCAGCAGCACTCCGGGACTAGCGGGGGGGCGGGACGCCTACAATGAGCAGTTCTTC.